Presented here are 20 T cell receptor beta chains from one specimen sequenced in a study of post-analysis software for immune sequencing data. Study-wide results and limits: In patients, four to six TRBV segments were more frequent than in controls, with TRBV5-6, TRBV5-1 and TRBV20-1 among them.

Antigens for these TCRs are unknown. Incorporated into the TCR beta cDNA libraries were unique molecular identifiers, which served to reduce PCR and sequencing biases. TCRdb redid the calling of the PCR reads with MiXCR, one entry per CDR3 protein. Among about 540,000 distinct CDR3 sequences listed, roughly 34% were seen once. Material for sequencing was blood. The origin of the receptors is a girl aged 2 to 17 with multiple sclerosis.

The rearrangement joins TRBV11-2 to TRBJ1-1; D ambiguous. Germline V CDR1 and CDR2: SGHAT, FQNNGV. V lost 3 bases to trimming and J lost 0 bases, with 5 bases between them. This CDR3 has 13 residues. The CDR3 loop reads CASSFLLNTEAFF. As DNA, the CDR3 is TGTGCCAGCAGCTTTTTACTGAACACTGAAGCTTTCTTT.

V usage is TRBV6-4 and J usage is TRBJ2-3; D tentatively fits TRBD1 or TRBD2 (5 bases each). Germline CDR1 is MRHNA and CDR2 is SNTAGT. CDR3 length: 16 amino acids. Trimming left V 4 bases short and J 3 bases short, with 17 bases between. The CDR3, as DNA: TGTGCCAGCAGTGCGCAGGGAGAACCAACGACAGATACGCAGTATTTT. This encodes CASSAQGEPTTDTQYF.

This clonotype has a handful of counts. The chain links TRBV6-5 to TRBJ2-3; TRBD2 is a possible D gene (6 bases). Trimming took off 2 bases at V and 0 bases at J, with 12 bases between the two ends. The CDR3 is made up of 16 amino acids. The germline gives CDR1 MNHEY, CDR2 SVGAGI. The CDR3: CASSYTSSTSTDTQYF. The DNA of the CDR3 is TGTGCCAGCAGTTACACTAGCAGCACTAGCACAGATACGCAGTATTTT.

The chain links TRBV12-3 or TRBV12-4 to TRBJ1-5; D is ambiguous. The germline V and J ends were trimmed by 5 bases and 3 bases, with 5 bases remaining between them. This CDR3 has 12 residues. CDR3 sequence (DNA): TGTGCCAGCAGTCACGACAATCAGCCCCAGCATTTT. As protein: CASSHDNQPQHF.

The CDR3 region has the DNA TGTGCCAGCAGTTTTGTGCGGACCTCTGGGGCCAACGTCCTGACTTTC. Translating gives CASSFVRTSGANVLTF. The J gene is TRBJ2-6, the V gene TRBV27; no definite D call. CDR3 size: 16 residues. Germline CDR1 and CDR2: MNHEY and SMNVEV (reference sequence). Trimming took 3 bases from V and 0 from J, leaving 9 bases between them.

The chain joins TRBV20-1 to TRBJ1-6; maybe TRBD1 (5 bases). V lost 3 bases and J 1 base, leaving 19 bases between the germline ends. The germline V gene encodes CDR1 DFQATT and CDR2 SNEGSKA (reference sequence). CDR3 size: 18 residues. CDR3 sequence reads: CSASTPGNLGSYNSPLHF. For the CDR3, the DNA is TGCAGTGCTAGTACCCCAGGGAATTTAGGGTCCTATAATTCACCCCTCCACTTT.

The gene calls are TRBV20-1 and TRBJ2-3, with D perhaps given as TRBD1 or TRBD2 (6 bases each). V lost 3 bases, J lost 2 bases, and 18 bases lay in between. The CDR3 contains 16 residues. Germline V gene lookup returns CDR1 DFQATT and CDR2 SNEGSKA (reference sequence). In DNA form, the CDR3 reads TGCAGTGCTAGGCCGCCGGGGGCGTTAACCACAGATACGCAGTATTTT. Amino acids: CSARPPGALTTDTQYF.

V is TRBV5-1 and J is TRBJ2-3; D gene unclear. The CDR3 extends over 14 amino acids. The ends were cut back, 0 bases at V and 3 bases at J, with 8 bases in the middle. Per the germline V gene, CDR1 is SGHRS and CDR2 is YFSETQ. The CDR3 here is CASSLDVPTDTQYF. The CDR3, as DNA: TGCGCCAGCAGCTTGGATGTGCCGACAGATACGCAGTATTTT.

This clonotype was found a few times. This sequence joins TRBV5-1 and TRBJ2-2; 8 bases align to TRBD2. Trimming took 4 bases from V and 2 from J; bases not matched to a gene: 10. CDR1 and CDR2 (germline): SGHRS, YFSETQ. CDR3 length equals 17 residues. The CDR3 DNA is TGCGCCAGCAGCACCGGGGGGGCCGCCGGAAACACCGGGGAGCTGTTTTTT. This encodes CASSTGGAAGNTGELFF. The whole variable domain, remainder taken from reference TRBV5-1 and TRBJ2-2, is KAGVTQTPRYLIKTRGQQVTLSCSPISGHRSVSWYQQTPGQGLQFLFEYFSETQRNKGNFPGRFSGRQFSNSRSEMNVSTLELGDSALYLCASSTGGAAGNTGELFFGEGSRLTVL.

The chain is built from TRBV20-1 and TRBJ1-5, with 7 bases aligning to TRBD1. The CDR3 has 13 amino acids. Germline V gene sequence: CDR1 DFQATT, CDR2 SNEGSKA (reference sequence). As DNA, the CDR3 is TGCAGCACCTCCGACAGGGAAACTCAGCCCCAGCATTTT. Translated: CSTSDRETQPQHF.

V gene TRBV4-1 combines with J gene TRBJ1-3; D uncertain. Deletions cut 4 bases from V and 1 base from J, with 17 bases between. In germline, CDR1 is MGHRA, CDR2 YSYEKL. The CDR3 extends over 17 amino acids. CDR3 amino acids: CASSRLLAQLSGNTIYF. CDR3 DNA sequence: TGCGCCAGCAGCCGGCTGTTGGCCCAGCTATCTGGAAACACCATATATTTT.

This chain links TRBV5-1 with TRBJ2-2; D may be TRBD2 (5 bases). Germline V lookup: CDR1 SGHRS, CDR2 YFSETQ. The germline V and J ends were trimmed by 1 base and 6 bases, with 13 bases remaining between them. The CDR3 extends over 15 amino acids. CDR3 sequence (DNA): TGCGCCAGCAGCTTGTTACGGGGAGAGGCCGGGGAGCTGTTTTTT. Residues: CASSLLRGEAGELFF.

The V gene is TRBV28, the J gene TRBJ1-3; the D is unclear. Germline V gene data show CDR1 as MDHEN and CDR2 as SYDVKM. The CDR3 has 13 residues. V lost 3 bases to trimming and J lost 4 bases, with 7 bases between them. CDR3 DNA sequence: TGTGCCAGCAGTTTTCCGGGAGGAAACACCATATATTTT. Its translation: CASSFPGGNTIYF.

The CDR3 spells CSASLLRGGTDTQYF. The CDR3 nucleotides are TGCAGTGCTAGCTTATTGCGGGGGGGCACAGATACGCAGTATTTT. The chain combines TRBV20-1 with TRBJ2-3; 8 bases match TRBD2. The length of the CDR3 is 15 residues. V was pared by 3 bases and J by 1 base, with 6 bases of the junction left unmatched. Germline-derived CDR1 and CDR2 are DFQATT and SNEGSKA (reference sequence).

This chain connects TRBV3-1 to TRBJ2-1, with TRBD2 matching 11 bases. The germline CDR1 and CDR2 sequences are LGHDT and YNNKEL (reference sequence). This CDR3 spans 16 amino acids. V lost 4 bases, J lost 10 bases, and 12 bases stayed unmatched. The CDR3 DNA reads TGTGCCAGCAGCCCTATAGCGGGGGGGACGAGGGACGAGCAGTTCTTC. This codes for CASSPIAGGTRDEQFF.

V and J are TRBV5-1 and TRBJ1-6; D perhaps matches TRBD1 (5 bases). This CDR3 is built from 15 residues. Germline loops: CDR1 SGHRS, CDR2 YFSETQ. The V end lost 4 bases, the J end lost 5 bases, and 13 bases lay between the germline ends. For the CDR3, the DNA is TGCGCCAGCAGCCCAGGGCCCGGCAATAATTCACCCCTCCACTTT. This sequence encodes CASSPGPGNNSPLHF.

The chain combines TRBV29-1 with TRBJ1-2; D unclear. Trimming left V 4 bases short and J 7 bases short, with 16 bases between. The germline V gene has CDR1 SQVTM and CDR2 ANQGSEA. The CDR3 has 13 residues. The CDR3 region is CSVAGRWDSGYTF. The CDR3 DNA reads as TGCAGCGTTGCCGGGAGGTGGGATAGTGGCTACACCTTC.

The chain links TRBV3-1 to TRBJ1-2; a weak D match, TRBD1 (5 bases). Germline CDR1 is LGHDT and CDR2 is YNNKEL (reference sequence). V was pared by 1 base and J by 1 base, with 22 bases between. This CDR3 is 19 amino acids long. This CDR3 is CASSQVPGLRAEVNYGYTF. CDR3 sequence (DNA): TGTGCCAGCAGCCAAGTCCCGGGACTTAGGGCAGAGGTTAACTATGGCTACACCTTC.

The CDR3 protein is CASRRGTGISGANVLTF. In DNA form, the CDR3 reads TGTGCCAGCCGGCGGGGCACAGGCATCTCTGGGGCCAACGTCCTGACTTTC. The V and J genes are TRBV21-1 and TRBJ2-6; TRBD1, the D gene given by the table, was not confirmed from the DNA. TRBV21-1 is noted as a pseudogene. The CDR3 loop spans 17 amino acids.

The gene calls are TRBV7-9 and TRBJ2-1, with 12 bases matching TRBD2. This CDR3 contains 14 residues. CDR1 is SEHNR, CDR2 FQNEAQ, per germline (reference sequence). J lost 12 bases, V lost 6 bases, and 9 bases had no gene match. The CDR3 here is CASRWTSGASGQFF. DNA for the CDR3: TGTGCCAGCAGATGGACTAGCGGGGCGTCGGGGCAGTTCTTC.